What follows are 19 T cell receptor beta chains derived from one specimen sequenced in a study of blood T cell repertoires in COVID-19. Assay: immunoSEQ multiplex PCR; the TCRdb copy retains only in-frame clones and omits some. The sample lists approximately 170,000 clones, around 83% occurring once. Sequenced input: peripheral blood. The receptors were sampled from a woman aged 70-85 years with COVID-19, enrolled during active disease.

This clone has just a few counts. The V gene is TRBV24-1, the J gene TRBJ1-4; 10 bases map to TRBD1. The CDR3 consists of 17 residues. Germline CDR1 KGHDR, CDR2 SFDVKD. V gave up 8 bases and J gave up 8 bases; unmatched junction bases: 16. Written as DNA, the CDR3 is TGTGCCACCATAAACGGGACAGGGGAGCTGAGATGGGAAAAACTGTTTTTT. Amino acid sequence: CATINGTGELRWEKLFF.

The chain links TRBV7-2 to TRBJ2-5; TRBD2 matches at 14 bases. This CDR3 has 13 amino acids. V trimming: 8 bases; J trimming: 4 bases; junction bases outside the gene matches: 0. Germline V CDR1 and CDR2: SGHTA, FQGNSA. For the CDR3, the DNA is TGTGCCAGCGGGACTAGCGGGGGAGAGACCCAGTACTTC. It specifies CASGTSGGETQYF. Together with reference TRBV7-2 and TRBJ2-5, the CDR3 gives the full variable domain: GAGVSQSPSNKVTEKGKDVELRCDPISGHTALYWYRQSLGQGLEFLIYFQGNSAPDKSGLPSDRFSAERTGGSVSTLTIQRTQQEDSAVYLCASGTSGGETQYFGPGTRLLVL.

This rearrangement joins TRBV19 to TRBJ1-1; D is perhaps TRBD1 (6 bases). Between the trimmed V and J ends, which lost 5 bases and 1 base, there was a span of 11 bases. Germline CDR1 reads LNHDA; CDR2 reads SQIVND (reference sequence). The CDR3 length is 14 residues. This chain's CDR3 is CASSETGQNTEAFF. The CDR3 region has the DNA TGTGCCAGTAGTGAGACAGGTCAGAACACTGAAGCTTTCTTT.

This clone was seen a single time. V and J are TRBV28 and TRBJ2-2; possible D gene TRBD2, 5 bases. The germline V gene encodes CDR1 MDHEN and CDR2 SYDVKM. The length of the CDR3 is 13 residues. Trimming removed 5 bases from V and 7 bases from J, with 11 bases in between. CDR3 amino acids: CASSRGGGGELFF. CDR3 coding DNA: TGTGCCAGCAGTCGTGGAGGAGGCGGGGAGCTGTTTTTT.

The chain is built from TRBV27 and TRBJ1-2, with a tentative D call TRBD1 (6 bases). Trimming removed 6 bases from V and 7 bases from J, with 18 bases in between. Per the germline V gene, CDR1 is MNHEY and CDR2 is SMNVEV (reference sequence). This CDR3 region has 14 residues. Here the CDR3 DNA reads TGTGCCAGCAGAGGCCGAGGGGGTTCAGGTGGCTACACCTTC. Protein product: CASRGRGGSGGYTF.

The V and J genes are TRBV28 and TRBJ2-7; 9 positions agree with TRBD2. CDR1 is MDHEN, CDR2 SYDVKM, per germline. The CDR3 sequence is 14 residues long. Trimming took 2 bases from V and 5 from J; bases not matched to a gene: 4. CDR3 loop: CASSLAGGPHEQYF. The CDR3 DNA reads TGTGCCAGCAGTTTAGCGGGAGGGCCCCACGAGCAGTACTTC.

The rearrangement uses TRBV28 and TRBJ1-6; D is ambiguous. With 6 bases removed from V and 5 bases from J, the gap between germline ends came to 2 bases. Germline CDR1 and CDR2: MDHEN and SYDVKM. The CDR3 length is 11 residues. CDR3 sequence (DNA): TGTGCCAGCAGCGATAATTCACCCCTCCACTTT. This gives the protein CASSDNSPLHF.

V and J are TRBV2 and TRBJ2-7, with D possibly TRBD2 on 5 matching bases. The CDR3 is made up of 15 amino acids. Germline V lookup: CDR1 SNHLY, CDR2 FYNNEI. The V gene lost 7 bases and the J gene lost 3 bases, with 19 bases spanning the gap. This CDR3 reads CASKVGLAGSYEQYF. The CDR3 bases are TGTGCCAGCAAGGTGGGTCTCGCGGGCAGCTACGAGCAGTACTTC.

CDR3 amino acids: CASSPRDILLYNEQFF. CDR3 bases: TGTGCCAGCAGCCCACGGGACATCCTTCTCTACAATGAGCAGTTCTTC. V is TRBV11-2 and J is TRBJ2-1; D possibly corresponds to TRBD1 (6 bases). The V gene's germline CDR1 is SGHAT and CDR2 FQNNGV. The germline V and J ends were trimmed by 5 bases and 3 bases, with 17 bases remaining between them. The CDR3 loop spans 16 amino acids.

This clone was found once. V is TRBV19 and J is TRBJ2-7, with 7 positions matching TRBD2. This CDR3 spans 16 amino acids. Germline-derived CDR1 and CDR2 are LNHDA and SQIVND (reference sequence). The junction had 6 bases not matched to a gene; V was cut back by 1 base and J by 0 bases. Here the CDR3 reads CASSIVEGGSSYEQYF. DNA of the CDR3: TGTGCCAGTAGTATAGTGGAAGGCGGGAGCTCCTACGAGCAGTACTTC.

V is TRBV5-1 and J is TRBJ1-1; no clear D gene. V was shortened by 6 bases and J by 0 bases, with 12 bases between the two germline ends. The CDR3 totals 14 residues. Germline CDR1 and CDR2: SGHRS and YFSETQ. In DNA, the CDR3 is TGCGCCAGCACTAAAGGAGGCCTGAACACTGAAGCTTTCTTT. Protein sequence: CASTKGGLNTEAFF.

The chain employs TRBV2 and TRBJ2-7, with a possible D match to TRBD1 (5 bases). The germline gives CDR1 SNHLY, CDR2 FYNNEI. The CDR3 contains 13 residues. Trimming took off 6 bases at V and 5 bases at J, with 14 bases between the two ends. CDR3 residues: CASSGYRSDEQYF. The CDR3 nucleotides read TGTGCCAGCAGCGGTTACAGGTCTGACGAGCAGTACTTC.

The chain joins TRBV15 to TRBJ2-3; no definite D call. Germline V lookup: CDR1 LNHNV, CDR2 YYDKDF (reference sequence). Trimming pared 2 bases from V and 1 base from J, leaving 4 bases between. The CDR3 extends over 13 amino acids. The CDR3: CATSRTGTDTQYF. Here the CDR3 DNA reads TGTGCCACCAGCAGAACAGGCACAGATACGCAGTATTTT.

This clone was recorded a few times. The rearrangement links TRBV13 to TRBJ2-7; no reliable D call. The CDR3 covers 13 residues. Trimming cost V 3 bases and J 4 bases, with 10 bases left between them. Germline CDR1 is PRHDT and CDR2 is FYEKMQ (reference sequence). Here the CDR3 DNA reads TGTGCCAGCAGCTTCCCTTTCGAGTACGAGCAGTACTTC. Translated: CASSFPFEYEQYF.

This chain links TRBV10-3 with TRBJ2-1, with TRBD2 matching 9 bases. This CDR3 comprises 16 residues. Germline V gene lookup returns CDR1 ENHRY and CDR2 SYGVKD. The ends lost 3 bases at V and 4 bases at J; junction bases unmatched: 7. The CDR3 region is CAISDAGGRAYNEQFF. The CDR3 DNA reads as TGTGCCATCAGTGACGCCGGCGGGAGGGCTTACAATGAGCAGTTCTTC.

The V gene is TRBV7-2, the J gene TRBJ2-1, with 12 bases aligning to TRBD2. Trimming took 3 bases from V and 9 from J; bases not matched to a gene: 6. There are 15 residues in the CDR3. CDR1 and CDR2 (germline): SGHTA, FQGNSA. The DNA of the CDR3 is TGTGCCAGCAGCTTCATCCCTAGCGGGAGGGGTGAGCAGTTCTTC. Protein product: CASSFIPSGRGEQFF.

The chain couples TRBV5-1 to TRBJ2-7; 9 bases fit TRBD1. The CDR3 runs to 15 residues. The germline gives CDR1 SGHRS, CDR2 YFSETQ. After removal of 3 bases from V and 6 bases from J, the junction contained 10 bases not matched to a gene. CDR3 amino acids: CASSWGDREGREQYF. In DNA form, the CDR3 reads TGCGCCAGCAGCTGGGGGGACAGGGAGGGACGCGAGCAGTACTTC.

This clone was seen only once. The CDR3 here is CAWRKAGDPVNEQFF. CDR3 nucleotide sequence: TGTGCCTGGAGGAAGGCCGGGGATCCTGTCAATGAGCAGTTCTTC. The chain recombines TRBV30 with TRBJ2-1, with TRBD2 as a possible D gene (5 bases). The V and J ends lost 3 bases and 6 bases respectively, with 18 bases between them. The CDR3 contains 15 residues. Germline V CDR1 and CDR2: GTSNPN, SVGIG (reference sequence).

The V gene is TRBV4-1, the J gene TRBJ2-1; 9 bases fit TRBD2. The CDR3 loop spans 14 amino acids. From germline, CDR1 is MGHRA and CDR2 YSYEKL. V was clipped by 4 bases and J by 7 bases; unmatched bases: 5. The CDR3 DNA sequence: TGCGCCAGCAGCCTTGCGGGGGGGGCGAATGAGCAGTTCTTC. It codes for CASSLAGGANEQFF.